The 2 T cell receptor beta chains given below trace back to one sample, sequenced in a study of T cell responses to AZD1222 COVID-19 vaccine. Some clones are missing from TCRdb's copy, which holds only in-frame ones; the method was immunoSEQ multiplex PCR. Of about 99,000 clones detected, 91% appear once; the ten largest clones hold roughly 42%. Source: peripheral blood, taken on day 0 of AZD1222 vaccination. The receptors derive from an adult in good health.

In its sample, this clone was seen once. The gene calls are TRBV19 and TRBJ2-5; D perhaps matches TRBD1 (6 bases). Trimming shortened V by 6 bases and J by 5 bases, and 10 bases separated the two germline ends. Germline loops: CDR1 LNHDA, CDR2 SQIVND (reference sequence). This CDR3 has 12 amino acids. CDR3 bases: TGTGCCAGTAGCCCACAGGGCGAGACCCAGTACTTC. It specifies CASSPQGETQYF.

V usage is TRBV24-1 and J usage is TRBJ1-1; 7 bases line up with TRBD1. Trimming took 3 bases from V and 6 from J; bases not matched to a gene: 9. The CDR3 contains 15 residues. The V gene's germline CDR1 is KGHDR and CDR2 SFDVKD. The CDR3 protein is CATSDNRGKKAEAFF. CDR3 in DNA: TGTGCCACCAGTGATAACAGGGGAAAGAAAGCTGAAGCTTTCTTT.